A selection of T cell receptor beta chains follows, all from one sample in a study of neurological immune-mediated disorders. TCRdb reanalysed the 5' RACE reads using MiXCR and keeps one entry per CDR3 protein. The table has approximately 45,000 distinct CDR3 sequences, roughly 14% seen once. Sequencing was performed on PBMCs. The receptor set was obtained from a man aged 25-40 years in good health. Both conserved end residues are trimmed from each CDR3. The order of the fields is V gene, CDR3 protein.

v_gene: TRBV5-1
CDR3aa: ASSHGPSGSETQY

v_gene: TRBV10-2
CDR3aa: ASSEGGNSPLH

v_gene: TRBV20-1
CDR3aa: SAIEGRVQETQY

v_gene: TRBV29-1
CDR3aa: SVWTKEGHPQH

v_gene: TRBV5-4
CDR3aa: ASSLDRVYGYT

v_gene: TRBV5-1
CDR3aa: ASSLGQNSYEQY

v_gene: TRBV28
CDR3aa: ASSLLSGEQF

v_gene: TRBV30
CDR3aa: ACARAPREQY

v_gene: TRBV28
CDR3aa: ATGGDSYEQY

v_gene: TRBV28
CDR3aa: ASSSGATPSNQPQH

v_gene: TRBV3-1
CDR3aa: ASSRAGDEQY

v_gene: TRBV7-2
CDR3aa: ASSTRQGTEAF

v_gene: TRBV18
CDR3aa: ASSPWTVSNQPQH

v_gene: TRBV5-1
CDR3aa: ASSLGLAGDEQY

v_gene: TRBV20-1
CDR3aa: SARTVSGGPYNEQF

v_gene: TRBV29-1
CDR3aa: SVGLAGGVQETQY

v_gene: TRBV28
CDR3aa: VSRSAGGGPQH

v_gene: TRBV5-1
CDR3aa: ASSFRQGQDTQY

v_gene: TRBV12-3/TRBV12-4
CDR3aa: ASSSHQISGANVLT

v_gene: TRBV5-1
CDR3aa: ASSLVTGEKDTQY

v_gene: TRBV27
CDR3aa: ATRDRAHNEQF

v_gene: TRBV5-1
CDR3aa: ASSLREGTDTQY

v_gene: TRBV5-1
CDR3aa: ASSLVQDYEQY

v_gene: TRBV28
CDR3aa: ASSLYGSSSGNTIY

v_gene: TRBV20-1
CDR3aa: SARVGQSNQPQH

v_gene: TRBV15
CDR3aa: ATSLRGGPGDTQY

v_gene: TRBV7-9
CDR3aa: ASSLIKNTGELF

v_gene: TRBV11-2
CDR3aa: ASSLVLGPSYEQY

v_gene: TRBV5-4
CDR3aa: ASSFYICSASVQGYPYEQY

v_gene: TRBV12-3/TRBV12-4
CDR3aa: ASSQTTGLEQY

v_gene: TRBV7-7
CDR3aa: ASSQLRTDTQY

v_gene: TRBV5-1
CDR3aa: ASSLALGTYNEQF

v_gene: TRBV2
CDR3aa: ASIRGVGETQY

v_gene: TRBV20-1
CDR3aa: SARDGKKLIGGANVLT

v_gene: TRBV27
CDR3aa: ASSITGGSYYGYT

v_gene: TRBV7-9
CDR3aa: ASSYASGGGETQY

v_gene: TRBV7-8
CDR3aa: ASSFLGRNTGELF

v_gene: TRBV20-1
CDR3aa: SAGGGRSYEQY

v_gene: TRBV20-1
CDR3aa: SAGGTANYGYT

v_gene: TRBV10-3
CDR3aa: AISESSSGSYNEQF

v_gene: TRBV10-1
CDR3aa: ASSLGGRNIQY

v_gene: TRBV28
CDR3aa: ASSSMIGTGLGDTQY

v_gene: TRBV2
CDR3aa: ASSHGETQY